This TCR beta chain was sequenced for a study of T cell responses to AZD1222 COVID-19 vaccine. For the study at large: Pooled in the analysis were second doses at about 4 or about 12 weeks.

CDR3 length: 19 residues. J lost 0 bases, V lost 2 bases, and 12 bases had no gene match. Germline values: CDR1 SGHRS, CDR2 YFSETQ. Regarding this clone: Its matching antigen is unknown.

TCRdb's table, derived via immunoSEQ multiplex PCR, lists solely in-frame clones and lacks some. The table lists 100,000 to 150,000 clones, 92% of them singletons. Overall study results and limits: Nearly half of spike-specific TCRs reportedly target unmutated variant regions.

This sequence originates from an adult in good health. J is TRBJ1-3 and V is TRBV5-1, with TRBD1 matching over 9 bases. The sequences come from peripheral blood, collected on day 0 of AZD1222 vaccination. The CDR3: CASSLTQSLQGASGNTIYF. In DNA, the CDR3 is TGCGCCAGCAGCTTAACGCAATCCCTACAGGGGGCCTCTGGAAACACCATATATTTT.